One sample yielded the 31 T cell receptor beta chains listed below, sequenced in a study of blood T cells in healthy people across ages. Primed by a sample-barcoded 5' primer and a J-beta primer mix, a second PCR proceeded for about 7 to 11 cycles. Each CDR3 protein gets one entry after TCRdb re-called the 5' RACE reads with MiXCR. Among around 800,000 distinct CDR3 sequences listed, 46% were seen once. Sequencing input: blood. Every receptor here comes from a man aged 80 or over in good health.

The V and J genes are TRBV28 and TRBJ2-2; no clear D gene. V was trimmed by 7 bases and J by 6 bases, leaving 3 bases between them. The CDR3 has 10 residues. The germline V gene encodes CDR1 MDHEN and CDR2 SYDVKM. The CDR3 loop reads CASNAGELFF. The CDR3 region has the DNA TGTGCCAGCAATGCCGGGGAGCTGTTTTTT.

The J gene is TRBJ2-5, the V gene TRBV5-1; perhaps TRBD2 as D (6 bases). V was trimmed by 2 bases and J by 4 bases, leaving 15 bases between them. CDR1 and CDR2 (germline): SGHRS, YFSETQ. The CDR3 sequence is 15 residues long. Here the CDR3 DNA reads TGCGCCAGCAGCTTATGGGCGGGGAGCTCAGAGACCCAGTACTTC. Protein: CASSLWAGSSETQYF. Filled out from reference TRBV5-1 and TRBJ2-5, the complete variable domain reads KAGVTQTPRYLIKTRGQQVTLSCSPISGHRSVSWYQQTPGQGLQFLFEYFSETQRNKGNFPGRFSGRQFSNSRSEMNVSTLELGDSALYLCASSLWAGSSETQYFGPGTRLLVL.

In this sample, this clonotype turned up once. At one boundary the junction diverges from the germline segment, which might be a read error. J is TRBJ2-3 and V is TRBV7-2, with TRBD2 identical over 11 bases. Germline V gives CDR1 SGHTA, CDR2 FQGNSA. The CDR3 covers 16 residues. CDR3 in amino acids: CASSLRLAGTTDTRYF. CDR3 DNA: TGTGCCAGCAGCTTACGACTAGCGGGGACCACAGATACGCGGTATTTT.

The gene calls are TRBV20-1 and TRBJ1-2; no reliable D call. V was cut by 8 bases and J by 1 base, with 14 bases left in between. This CDR3 has 13 residues. Germline CDR1 DFQATT, CDR2 SNEGSKA (reference sequence). The CDR3 loop is CSRQEEFNYGYTF. The CDR3 nucleotides are TGCAGTCGCCAGGAGGAATTTAACTATGGCTACACCTTC.

This clonotype was seen many times. The chain carries TRBV7-2 and TRBJ2-5; no firm D call. CDR1 SGHTA and CDR2 FQGNSA come from the germline V gene. The CDR3 consists of 16 residues. Trimming pared 0 bases from V and 11 bases from J, leaving 22 bases between. The CDR3 protein is CASSLAPLEDGCGQYF. CDR3 DNA sequence: TGTGCCAGCAGCTTAGCCCCCCTTGAGGATGGCTGTGGGCAGTACTTC.

This clonotype was seen a few times. The genes are TRBV15 and TRBJ1-6, with D tentatively TRBD1 (5 bases). This CDR3 is 14 amino acids long. Germline assignment: CDR1 LNHNV and CDR2 YYDKDF (reference sequence). The ends were cut back, 4 bases at V and 6 bases at J, with 10 bases in the middle. CDR3 sequence reads: CATSKGNINSPLHF. The CDR3 DNA sequence: TGTGCCACCAGCAAGGGGAACATTAATTCACCCCTCCACTTT.

The genes are TRBV29-1 and TRBJ2-1; 9 bases fit TRBD1. This CDR3 region has 13 residues. Germline V gives CDR1 SQVTM, CDR2 ANQGSEA. Losses at the gene ends were 7 bases for V and 6 bases for J; bases not matched to a gene: 7. The CDR3 region has the DNA TGCAGCGCGGACAGGGGTTTTCGCAATGAGCAGTTCTTC. Translation gives CSADRGFRNEQFF.

This clonotype was counted between two and nine times. This chain connects TRBV10-3 to TRBJ2-1; no clear D. Trimming removed 1 base from V and 5 bases from J, with 15 bases in between. The CDR3 length is 16 residues. Germline loops: CDR1 ENHRY, CDR2 SYGVKD. This chain's CDR3 is CAISEFTDPPHNEQFF. In nucleotides, the CDR3 is TGTGCCATCAGTGAGTTCACGGATCCTCCGCACAATGAGCAGTTCTTC.

The gene calls are TRBV10-3 and TRBJ2-7; D may be TRBD1 (5 bases). Trimming stripped 4 bases from V and 7 bases from J, with 23 bases between. The CDR3 covers 16 residues. CDR1 is ENHRY, CDR2 SYGVKD, per germline. CDR3 loop: CAISVSGERGYNEQYF. The CDR3 bases are TGTGCCATCAGTGTAAGTGGAGAAAGGGGCTACAATGAGCAGTACTTC.

The chain has TRBV10-3 and TRBJ1-6; possibly TRBD1 for D (5 bases). The CDR3 covers 14 residues. Germline V gene sequence: CDR1 ENHRY, CDR2 SYGVKD. Trimming shortened V by 6 bases and J by 6 bases, and 12 bases separated the two germline ends. For the CDR3, the DNA is TGTGCCATCAGCGAGGACGGGACTAATTCACCCCTCCACTTT. The encoded protein is CAISEDGTNSPLHF.

About this clonotype: This may stem from a read error, because a much larger clone lies one nucleotide away. The V call is TRBV20-1, the J call TRBJ2-4, with 7 bases identical to TRBD2. The germline V gene has CDR1 DFQATT and CDR2 SNEGSKA (reference sequence). The length of the CDR3 is 12 residues. CDR3 in DNA: TGCAGTCTGGAGCGGGGCAAAAGCATTCAGTACTTC. This sequence encodes CSLERGKSIQYF.

The J gene is TRBJ2-1, the V gene TRBV29-1; D unresolved. The germline V gene encodes CDR1 SQVTM and CDR2 ANQGSEA. This CDR3 region has 12 residues. The V and J ends lost 4 bases and 5 bases respectively, with 9 bases between them. CDR3: CSVANDNNEQFF. The CDR3 nucleotides read TGCAGCGTTGCAAACGATAACAATGAGCAGTTCTTC.

This clonotype was seen more than once but under ten times. This chain uses TRBV4-2 with TRBJ2-7; tentative D call: TRBD2 (5 bases). V was trimmed by 5 bases and J by 0 bases, leaving 11 bases between them. CDR3 length: 14 residues. The V gene's germline CDR1 is LGHNA and CDR2 YNFKEQ. CDR3 DNA sequence: TGTGCCAGCAGCACGGAGAGCGGCTCCTACGAGCAGTACTTC. This codes for CASSTESGSYEQYF.

V gene TRBV4-1 combines with J gene TRBJ1-5; D ambiguous. Per germline, CDR1 MGHRA and CDR2 YSYEKL. The CDR3 sequence is 18 residues long. Trimming shortened V by 4 bases and J by 2 bases, and 21 bases separated the two germline ends. CDR3 nucleotides: TGCGCCAGCAGCCCAGAATTGGACTCCCTAGTCGGCAATCAGCCCCAGCATTTT. Amino acid sequence: CASSPELDSLVGNQPQHF.

V usage is TRBV11-3 and J usage is TRBJ2-7; D is ambiguous. The CDR3 contains 14 residues. Germline lookup yields CDR1 SGHNT and CDR2 YENEEA. Between the trimmed V and J ends, which lost 6 bases and 2 bases, there was a span of 14 bases. CDR3 in amino acids: CASSPNRAAYEQYF. CDR3 bases: TGTGCCAGCAGTCCTAACCGGGCCGCCTACGAGCAGTACTTC.

Turning to this clonotype: At one boundary the junction diverges from the germline segment, which might be a read error. The V call is TRBV4-1, the J call TRBJ2-7; 10 bases map to TRBD1. The CDR3 has 13 amino acids. Germline V lookup: CDR1 MGHRA, CDR2 YSYEKL. This CDR3 reads CVSSPGTGDEQYF. In DNA, the CDR3 is TGCGTCAGCAGCCCCGGGACAGGGGACGAGCAGTACTTC.

The V gene is TRBV4-3, the J gene TRBJ2-7; no definite D call. The J call may be wrong; the DNA end is better matched by TRBJ2-5. The V gene's germline CDR1 is LGHNA and CDR2 YSLEER. There are 16 residues in the CDR3. CDR3 sequence: CASSQDLSALVGTQYF. The CDR3 nucleotides read TGCGCCAGCAGCCAAGATCTGTCGGCCCTCGTCGGGACCCAGTACTTC.

This clonotype was seen only a few times. The chain has TRBV7-2 and TRBJ2-3; D is undetermined. V lost 1 base and J 10 bases, leaving 12 bases between the germline ends. The CDR3 totals 13 residues. CDR1 is SGHTA and CDR2 is FQGNSA in the germline V gene. The CDR3 DNA is TGTGCCAGCAGCTTAGGGTCAGAGCTTTCGCAGTATTTT. Translation gives CASSLGSELSQYF. Combining the CDR3 with reference TRBV7-2 and TRBJ2-3 gives the whole variable domain GAGVSQSPSNKVTEKGKDVELRCDPISGHTALYWYRQSLGQGLEFLIYFQGNSAPDKSGLPSDRFSAERTGGSVSTLTIQRTQQEDSAVYLCASSLGSELSQYFGPGTRLTVL.

The chain carries TRBV9 and TRBJ2-4; possibly TRBD2 for D (6 bases). CDR1 SGDLS and CDR2 YYNGEE come from the germline V gene. With 4 bases removed from V and 0 bases from J, the gap between germline ends came to 17 bases. The CDR3 runs to 17 residues. The CDR3 DNA follows: TGTGCCAGCAGCACCATGGGGAGCGGGCTAGCCAAAAACATTCAGTACTTC. Its translation is CASSTMGSGLAKNIQYF. The variable domain in full, with the rest retrieved from reference TRBV9 and TRBJ2-4, is DSGVTQTPKHLITATGQRVTLRCSPRSGDLSVYWYQQSLDQGLQFLIQYYNGEERAKGNILERFSAQQFPDLHSELNLSSLELGDSALYFCASSTMGSGLAKNIQYFGAGTRLSVL.

The chain has TRBV4-3 and TRBJ2-4; D call uncertain. TRBJ2-7 explains the end of the DNA better; the J call may be wrong. CDR1 LGHNA and CDR2 YSLEER come from the germline V gene. The CDR3 is made up of 14 amino acids. The CDR3 DNA is TGCGCCAGCAGCCAAGATGGTTGGCGGTACGAGCAGTACTTC. It encodes CASSQDGWRYEQYF.

This clonotype was observed a handful of times. V and J are TRBV13 and TRBJ2-1; TRBD2 agrees at 7 bases. Germline CDR1 reads PRHDT; CDR2 reads FYEKMQ (reference sequence). The length of the CDR3 is 16 residues. V dropped 1 base and J dropped 7; count of bases not matched to a gene: 10. The CDR3 here is CASSLVGAGAGNEQFF. CDR3 nucleotide sequence: TGTGCCAGCAGCTTAGTCGGGGCGGGAGCGGGGAATGAGCAGTTCTTC.

This clonotype was seen many times. The V call is TRBV5-1, the J call TRBJ2-2; possible D gene TRBD1, 5 bases. Trimming removed 0 bases from V and 4 bases from J, with 13 bases in between. The CDR3 length is 16 residues. Germline loops: CDR1 SGHRS, CDR2 YFSETQ. CDR3 in amino acids: CASSLAGSVGTGELFF. The CDR3 nucleotides read TGCGCCAGCAGCTTGGCAGGGTCCGTGGGCACCGGGGAGCTGTTTTTT.

The J gene is TRBJ2-3, the V gene TRBV29-1, with TRBD2 matching over 7 bases. The CDR3 length is 16 residues. Per the germline V gene, CDR1 is SQVTM and CDR2 is ANQGSEA. The ends lost 1 base at V and 3 bases at J; junction bases unmatched: 10. The CDR3 nucleotides are TGCAGCGTTGAAGCTGGGGGGGTTTGGGGGACAGATACGCAGTATTTT. Translation gives CSVEAGGVWGTDTQYF.

This clonotype has a count of ten or more. This sequence joins TRBV2 and TRBJ2-1, with 10 bases that match TRBD2. Germline lookup yields CDR1 SNHLY and CDR2 FYNNEI. CDR3 size: 15 residues. The ends lost 4 bases at V and 10 bases at J; junction bases unmatched: 10. In DNA form, the CDR3 reads TGTGCCAGCAGTGTAGGTCTAGCGGGAGAAAGAGAGCAGTTCTTC. This translates into CASSVGLAGEREQFF.

This clonotype occurred a few times. The genes are TRBV20-1 and TRBJ2-1; maybe TRBD2 (6 bases). Germline V gene lookup returns CDR1 DFQATT and CDR2 SNEGSKA (reference sequence). Trimming pared 0 bases from V and 7 bases from J, leaving 16 bases between. The CDR3 is 15 residues long. CDR3 coding DNA: TGCAGTGCTAGAGATCTCCGGACTACTAGGAATGAGCAGTTCTTC. This translates into CSARDLRTTRNEQFF.

In this sample, this clonotype turned up a few times. The rearrangement joins TRBV6-5 to TRBJ2-5, with 8 bases lining up with TRBD2. The CDR3 covers 15 residues. J gave up 3 bases and V 6 bases, and 9 bases lay outside the gene matches. Germline V gives CDR1 MNHEY, CDR2 SVGAGI. In DNA, the CDR3 is TGTGCCAGCAGCCGCGGGACTAGAAATAAAGAGACCCAGTACTTC. This sequence encodes CASSRGTRNKETQYF.

The table lists this clonotype with a few counts. J is TRBJ2-7 and V is TRBV5-1, with 8 nucleotides matching TRBD1. Germline CDR1 SGHRS, CDR2 YFSETQ. J gave up 3 bases and V 4 bases, and 6 bases lay outside the gene matches. The CDR3 contains 14 residues. CDR3 in amino acids: CASSPLGQDYEQYF. CDR3 sequence (DNA): TGCGCCAGCAGCCCACTGGGACAGGACTACGAGCAGTACTTC.

The rearrangement links TRBV29-1 to TRBJ2-3; 12 bases line up with TRBD2. The CDR3 sequence is 15 residues long. Germline CDR1 SQVTM, CDR2 ANQGSEA. The V gene end was trimmed by 2 bases and the J gene end by 3 bases; junction bases not matched to a gene: 3. The CDR3 DNA sequence: TGCAGCGTTGAACCACTAGCGGGGGGAACAGATACGCAGTATTTT. Translated: CSVEPLAGGTDTQYF.

The chain uses TRBV20-1 and TRBJ2-7; D might be TRBD1 (6 bases). TRBJ2-4 matches the DNA end more closely, so the J call is doubtful. The V gene's germline CDR1 is DFQATT and CDR2 SNEGSKA (reference sequence). The CDR3 loop spans 14 amino acids. CDR3 sequence (DNA): TGCAGTGCTAGAGGGTGGACAGACAAAAACATTCAGTACTTC. Translation gives CSARGWTDKNIQYF.

This clonotype was seen only a few times. The DNA of the CDR3 is TGTGCCATCAGGGGACTAGCGGGAGTCCGTGAGCAGTTCTTC. Protein sequence: CAIRGLAGVREQFF. The chain combines TRBV10-3 with TRBJ2-1; 14 positions agree with TRBD2. With V trimmed by 6 bases and J by 9 bases, 4 bases remained unmatched. This CDR3 is built from 14 residues. The germline V gene has CDR1 ENHRY and CDR2 SYGVKD.

The chain links TRBV7-3 to TRBJ2-6; D call uncertain. This CDR3 region has 17 residues. The germline V gene encodes CDR1 SGHTA and CDR2 FQGTGA. The V and J ends lost 2 bases and 0 bases respectively, with 11 bases between them. This chain's CDR3 is CASSLFQSDSGANVLTF. DNA for the CDR3: TGTGCCAGCAGCTTATTCCAGTCGGACTCTGGGGCCAACGTCCTGACTTTC.